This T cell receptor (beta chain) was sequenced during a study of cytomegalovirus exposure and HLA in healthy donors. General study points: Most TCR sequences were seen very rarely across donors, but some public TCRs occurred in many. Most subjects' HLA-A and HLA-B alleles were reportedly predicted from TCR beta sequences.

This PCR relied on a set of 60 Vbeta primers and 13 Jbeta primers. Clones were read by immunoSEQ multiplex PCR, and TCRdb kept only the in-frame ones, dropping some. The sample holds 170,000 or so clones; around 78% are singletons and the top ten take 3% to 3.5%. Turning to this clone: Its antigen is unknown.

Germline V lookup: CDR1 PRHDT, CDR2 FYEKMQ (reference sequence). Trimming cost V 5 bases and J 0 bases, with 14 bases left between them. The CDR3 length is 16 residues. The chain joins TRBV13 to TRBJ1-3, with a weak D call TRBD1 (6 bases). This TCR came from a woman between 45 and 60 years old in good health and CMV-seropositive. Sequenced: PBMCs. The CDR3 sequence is CASSLGQSLSGNTIYF. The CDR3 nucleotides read TGTGCCAGCAGCCTCGGACAGTCCCTCTCTGGAAACACCATATATTTT.